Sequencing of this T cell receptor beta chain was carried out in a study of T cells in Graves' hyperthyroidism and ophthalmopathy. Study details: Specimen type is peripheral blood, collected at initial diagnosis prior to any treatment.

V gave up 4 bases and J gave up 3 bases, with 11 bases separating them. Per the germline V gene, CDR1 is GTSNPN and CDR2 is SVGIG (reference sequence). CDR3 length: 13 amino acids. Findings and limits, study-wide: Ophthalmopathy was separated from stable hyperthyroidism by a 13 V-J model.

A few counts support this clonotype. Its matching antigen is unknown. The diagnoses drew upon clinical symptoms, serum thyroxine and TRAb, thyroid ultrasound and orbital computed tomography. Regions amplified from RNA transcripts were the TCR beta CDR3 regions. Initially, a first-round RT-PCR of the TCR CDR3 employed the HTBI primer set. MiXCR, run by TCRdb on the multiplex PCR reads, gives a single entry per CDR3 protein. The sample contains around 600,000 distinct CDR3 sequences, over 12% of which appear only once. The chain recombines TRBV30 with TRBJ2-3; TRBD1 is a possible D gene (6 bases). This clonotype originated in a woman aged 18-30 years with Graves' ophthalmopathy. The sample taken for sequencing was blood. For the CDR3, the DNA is TGTGCCTGGACACAGGGAAGTACAGATACGCAGTATTTT. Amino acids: CAWTQGSTDTQYF.